A single sample is the source of the 12 T cell receptor beta chains below, sequenced in a study of T cell responses to AZD1222 COVID-19 vaccine. Repertoires were generated with immunoSEQ multiplex PCR, while TCRdb's copy carries only in-frame clones and drops some. The table shows about 150,000 clones, with approximately 92% occurring only once. This material consisted of peripheral blood, taken on day 0 of AZD1222 vaccination. These receptors were collected from an adult in good health.

V is TRBV29-1 and J is TRBJ2-7; 7 positions match TRBD1. Germline loops: CDR1 SQVTM, CDR2 ANQGSEA. CDR3 size: 14 residues. V lost 5 bases to trimming and J lost 2 bases; unmatched junction nucleotides: 9. The CDR3 loop is CSVQTGNVAYEQYF. The CDR3 DNA is TGCAGCGTTCAGACAGGGAATGTCGCCTACGAGCAGTACTTC.

The rearrangement joins TRBV5-5 to TRBJ1-2; D gene ambiguous. Germline V gene data show CDR1 as SGHKS and CDR2 as YYEKEE (reference sequence). The CDR3 is 13 residues long. With 1 base removed from V and 4 bases from J, the gap between germline ends came to 8 bases. CDR3 amino acids: CASSLPASYGYTF. The CDR3 DNA follows: TGTGCCAGCAGCTTGCCCGCTTCCTATGGCTACACCTTC.

The chain uses TRBV12-5 and TRBJ2-1; perhaps TRBD2 as D (5 bases). The CDR3 sequence is 17 residues long. CDR1 and CDR2 from the germline V gene are LGHNT and FRNRAP. Trimming removed 0 bases from V and 3 bases from J, with 15 bases in between. The CDR3 DNA reads as TGTGCTAGTGGTTTGGTACTTGTGCTAGCTAACTACAATGAGCAGTTCTTC. Protein product: CASGLVLVLANYNEQFF.

This CDR3 is CASSLEPARGETQYF. The CDR3 DNA is TGCGCCAGCAGCTTGGAGCCAGCTAGGGGAGAGACCCAGTACTTC. The chain recombines TRBV5-1 with TRBJ2-5, with TRBD1 as a possible D gene (5 bases). Germline loops: CDR1 SGHRS, CDR2 YFSETQ. V lost 0 bases and J 4 bases, leaving 13 bases between the germline ends. The CDR3 length is 15 residues.

The chain combines TRBV4-1 with TRBJ2-3; D might be TRBD1 (5 bases). The germline CDR1 and CDR2 sequences are MGHRA and YSYEKL. V lost 0 bases to trimming and J lost 2 bases, with 9 bases between them. The CDR3 runs to 15 residues. DNA for the CDR3: TGCGCCAGCAGCCAAGATCAGGGTCACACAGATACGCAGTATTTT. Translation: CASSQDQGHTDTQYF.

This sequence joins TRBV6-5 and TRBJ1-1, with D hard to call. V was cut by 9 bases and J by 0 bases, with 2 bases left in between. Germline assignment: CDR1 MNHEY and CDR2 SVGAGI. The CDR3 is 10 residues long. CDR3 DNA sequence: TGTGCCAGGATGAACACTGAAGCTTTCTTT. Encoded protein: CARMNTEAFF.

This clone was detected once. The CDR3 DNA sequence: TGTGCCAGCAGGGAGTGGGGAAGGAGTTACGAGCAGTACTTC. As protein: CASREWGRSYEQYF. The chain joins TRBV2 to TRBJ2-7, with D unresolved. This CDR3 region has 14 residues. V was shortened by 6 bases and J by 4 bases, with 16 bases between the two germline ends. Germline values: CDR1 SNHLY, CDR2 FYNNEI. The full variable domain, in which reference TRBV2 and TRBJ2-7 provide the parts outside the CDR3, is EPEVTQTPSHQVTQMGQEVILRCVPISNHLYFYWYRQILGQKVEFLVSFYNNEISEKSEIFDDQFSVERPDGSNFTLKIRSTKLEDSAMYFCASREWGRSYEQYFGPGTRLTVT.

The J gene is TRBJ1-1, the V gene TRBV7-2; D remains ambiguous. Germline CDR1 is SGHTA and CDR2 is FQGNSA. Trimming took off 5 bases at V and 0 bases at J, with 16 bases between the two ends. The CDR3 totals 16 residues. The CDR3 reads CASSPQPGRLNTEAFF. CDR3 in DNA: TGTGCCAGCAGCCCACAACCCGGACGGTTGAACACTGAAGCTTTCTTT.

The chain combines TRBV2 with TRBJ1-2, with unresolved D. V lost 3 bases and J 6 bases, leaving 14 bases between the germline ends. The CDR3 is 14 residues long. CDR1 SNHLY and CDR2 FYNNEI come from the germline V gene. CDR3 region: CASSDNAGGNGYTF. DNA for the CDR3: TGTGCCAGCAGTGATAACGCTGGAGGTAATGGCTACACCTTC.

The rearrangement joins TRBV5-5 to TRBJ1-5; D uncertain. The CDR3 extends over 16 amino acids. Trimming took off 4 bases at V and 0 bases at J, with 14 bases between the two ends. Germline V gene data show CDR1 as SGHKS and CDR2 as YYEKEE (reference sequence). Here the CDR3 reads CASSRATTYSNQPQHF. Written as DNA, the CDR3 is TGTGCCAGCAGCCGAGCGACAACCTATAGCAATCAGCCCCAGCATTTT.

This sequence joins TRBV4-1 and TRBJ2-5; D is tentatively TRBD1 or TRBD2 (5 bases each). This CDR3 has 16 residues. Trimming left V 4 bases short and J 4 bases short, with 19 bases between. Germline CDR1 and CDR2: MGHRA and YSYEKL. The CDR3 DNA follows: TGCGCCAGCAGCCCCCGGGGTAGGGGTGAGGGAGAGACCCAGTACTTC. It yields the protein CASSPRGRGEGETQYF.

The chain employs TRBV6-2 or TRBV6-3 and TRBJ2-7, with 12 bases lining up with TRBD2. The V and J ends lost 6 bases and 2 bases, in that order; junction bases with no gene match: 5. The CDR3 is 15 amino acids. CDR1 and CDR2 (germline): MNHEY, SVGEGT. The CDR3 DNA follows: TGTGCCAGCAGCCGACTAGCGGGAGTACCCTACGAGCAGTACTTC. Its translation: CASSRLAGVPYEQYF.